The clone carrying this TCR beta chain has more than one count but fewer than ten. These data originate in a study of T-cell memory formation after mild COVID-19. In TCRdb, the 5' RACE reads were re-called with MiXCR into one record per CDR3 protein. The sample lists under 350,000 distinct CDR3 sequences; 15% to 20% were seen once. In germline, CDR1 is SGHRS, CDR2 YFSETQ. This CDR3 comprises 13 residues. Trimming took 0 bases from V and 3 from J, leaving 6 bases between them. The TCR was taken from a man aged 18 to 30 who had mild COVID-19 (a few samples of this study predate the infection). Cell type and time point are not known. The rearrangement links TRBV5-1 to TRBJ2-5, with D perhaps matching TRBD1 (5 bases). Sequencing input: PBMCs or a T cell subset sorted from them (not recorded which). CDR3 region: CASSLEGKETQYF. For the CDR3, the DNA is TGCGCCAGCAGCTTGGAGGGGAAAGAGACCCAGTACTTC.